One TCR beta chain is described in this entry. The germline V gene encodes CDR1 MNHNY and CDR2 SVGAGI (reference sequence). This CDR3 comprises 16 residues. Unmatched junction bases numbered 12, after V lost 5 bases and J lost 8 bases. Study processing details: It was from reference gene primer amplification that nucleated cell counts were estimated. Repertoires were generated with immunoSEQ multiplex PCR, while TCRdb's copy carries only in-frame clones and drops some. V, J and clone size are those of that table, while D and trimming were read from the DNA. The repertoire holds fewer than 75,000 clones, with around 93% as singletons. The data derive from a study of blood T cell repertoires in COVID-19. Study-wide background: Samples representing acute and convalescent COVID-19 were sourced from the United States, Italy and Spain. PBMCs, B-cell-depleted T cells, or T cells were the source of the cDNA or gDNA that made up the material.

The sequence derives from a man aged 45 to 65 with active COVID-19. The V and J genes are TRBV6-6 and TRBJ1-4; 9 bases line up with TRBD1. The sequencing input was peripheral blood. The CDR3 bases are TGTGCCAGCAGTGGACAGGGGCGGTCCCTGGACGAAAAACTGTTTTTT. Translated: CASSGQGRSLDEKLFF.